A selection of T cell receptor beta chains follows, all from one sample in a study of shared clonotypes between healthy human individuals. TCRdb keeps only in-frame clones here, not all; method: immunoSEQ multiplex PCR. The sample includes about 680,000 clones, roughly 78% of them seen just once. Sequencing was done on a sample of memory CD4+ T cells sorted from blood. These TCRs come from a woman in her 30s in good health. The CDR3 runs from the conserved cysteine through the conserved F or W. D genes are given only for firm matches. For some rows the clone size is stated as once, few or many, or as a class when expanded; others skip it.

CASSLKVFGTEAFF	TGTGCCAGCAGTTTAAAGGTTTTTGGGACTGAAGCTTTCTTT	-	few	TRBV28	TRBJ1-1
CASSTTGQALGYSNQPQHF	TGTGCCAGCAGCACCACGGGACAGGCTCTCGGTTATAGCAATCAGCCCCAGCATTTT	TRBD1	-	TRBV27	TRBJ1-5
CASSIGSGEGEQFF	TGTGCCAGTAGTATCGGTTCGGGAGAAGGTGAGCAGTTCTTC	-	-	TRBV19	TRBJ2-1
CASRLAVRLAGTTSGELFF	TGTGCAAGTCGCTTAGCGGTGAGACTAGCGGGGACCACCTCCGGGGAGCTGTTTTTT	-	-	TRBV12-2	TRBJ2-2
CASSYAEQYAEAFF	TGTGCCAGCAGTTACGCGGAGCAGTATGCTGAAGCTTTCTTT	-	few	TRBV6-6	TRBJ1-1
CASSHHQGGTYNEQFF	TGTGCCAGCAGCCATCACCAGGGAGGTACCTACAATGAGCAGTTCTTC	-	-	TRBV28	TRBJ2-1
CASQASGRETDTQYF	TGCGCCAGCCAGGCTAGCGGGAGGGAGACAGATACGCAGTATTTT	TRBD2	-	TRBV5-1	TRBJ2-3
CASSQRLQGSGANVLTF	TGCGCCAGCAGCCAACGACTACAGGGTTCTGGGGCCAACGTCCTGACTTTC	-	once	TRBV4-1	TRBJ2-6
CASNKGEITDTQYF	TGCGCCAGCAACAAAGGGGAGATCACAGATACGCAGTATTTT	-	-	TRBV5-1	TRBJ2-3
CASSLKQGRNTGELFF	TGCGCCAGCAGCTTGAAACAGGGGCGGAACACCGGGGAGCTGTTTTTT	TRBD1	-	TRBV5-1	TRBJ2-2
CASSYSYAGGNYEQYF	TGTGCCAGCAGTTACTCTTATGCGGGAGGAAACTACGAGCAGTACTTC	TRBD2	-	TRBV6-5	TRBJ2-7
CASSLSLGLGGGTEAFF	TGTGCCAGCAGTTTATCACTGGGGTTGGGGGGTGGAACTGAAGCTTTCTTT	-	-	TRBV28	TRBJ1-1